The rows below give T cell receptor beta chains drawn from one sample of a study of shared clonotypes between healthy human individuals. Sequenced by immunoSEQ multiplex PCR; TCRdb stores in-frame clones only, minus some. The sample holds some 1,900,000 clones, about 95% seen once. The sample was naive CD8+ T cells sorted from blood. Receptors were obtained from a man aged 18 to 30 in good health. The CDR3 runs from the conserved cysteine through the conserved F or W. The order of the fields is D gene, J gene, V gene, clone size, CDR3 protein, CDR3 DNA. D genes are given only for firm matches. Size values are once, few and many counts, or a class for expanded clones, and some rows have none.

>NA|TRBJ2-7|TRBV5-6|NA
CASSLSLHFYEQYF
TGTGCCAGCAGCTTGTCTCTCCACTTCTACGAGCAGTACTTC
>NA|TRBJ1-4|TRBV6-4|NA
CASSDRIGEKLFF
TGTGCCAGCAGTGACAGGATTGGGGAAAAACTGTTTTTT
>TRBD2|TRBJ2-2|TRBV4-3|NA
CASSQGGAGVSGELFF
TGCGCCAGCAGCCAAGGCGGAGCGGGAGTCTCCGGGGAGCTGTTTTTT
>NA|TRBJ1-1|TRBV7-9|NA
CASSLTPSYGRPNTEAFF
TGTGCCAGCAGCCTAACCCCATCATATGGACGGCCGAACACTGAAGCTTTCTTT
>NA|TRBJ1-4|TRBV11-2|NA
CASSSRGEKLFF
TGTGCCAGCAGCTCAAGGGGGGAAAAACTGTTTTTT
>TRBD1|TRBJ1-2|TRBV9|NA
CASSVGQGWNGYTF
TGTGCCAGCAGCGTCGGACAGGGGTGGAACGGCTACACCTTC
>TRBD1|TRBJ1-5|TRBV7-9|NA
CASSPGQGFQPQHF
TGTGCCAGCAGCCCTGGACAGGGGTTCCAGCCCCAGCATTTT
>TRBD2|TRBJ2-7|TRBV9|NA
CASSPTGTTPFYEQYF
TGTGCCAGCAGCCCTACGGGGACTACTCCATTCTACGAGCAGTACTTC
>TRBD2|TRBJ2-3|TRBV4-1|NA
CASSPRTSGGLTSTDTQYF
TGCGCCAGCAGCCCCCGGACTAGCGGGGGGCTAACTAGCACAGATACGCAGTATTTT
>TRBD2|TRBJ2-7|TRBV30|NA
CAWSEMREGEQYF
TGTGCCTGGAGTGAGATGAGGGAGGGCGAGCAGTACTTC
>NA|TRBJ1-4|TRBV5-6|once
CASSPSTNEKLFF
TGTGCCAGCAGCCCTTCAACTAATGAAAAACTGTTTTTT
>NA|TRBJ2-6|TRBV27|NA
CASSFLGANVLTF
TGTGCCAGCAGTTTTCTCGGGGCCAACGTCCTGACTTTC
>NA|TRBJ2-7|TRBV5-4|NA
CASSFNSGYEQYF
TGTGCCAGCAGCTTTAACTCAGGGTACGAGCAGTACTTC
>TRBD1|TRBJ2-7|TRBV10-3|NA
CATSTGGQSYEQYF
TGTGCCACCTCAACAGGGGGCCAGTCCTACGAGCAGTACTTC
>NA|TRBJ2-2|TRBV30|NA
CAWSWQGDTGELFF
TGTGCCTGGAGTTGGCAGGGAGACACCGGGGAGCTGTTTTTT
>TRBD2|TRBJ2-3|TRBV28|NA
CASSLLAGQDTQYF
TGTGCCAGCAGTTTGCTAGCGGGGCAAGATACGCAGTATTTT
>TRBD1|TRBJ1-6|TRBV27|NA
CASKTGGANSPLHF
TGTGCCAGCAAGACAGGGGGCGCGAATTCACCCCTCCACTTT
>TRBD1|TRBJ1-6|TRBV30|NA
CAWDREDNSPLHF
TGTGCCTGGGACAGGGAAGATAATTCACCCCTCCACTTT
>TRBD2|TRBJ2-5|TRBV14|once
CASSPGTSGGETQYF
TGTGCCAGCAGCCCTGGGACTAGCGGGGGTGAGACCCAGTACTTC
>TRBD2|TRBJ2-1|TRBV11-2|once
CASSLVASGMGEQFF
TGTGCCAGCAGCTTAGTGGCTAGCGGGATGGGTGAGCAGTTCTTC
>TRBD1|TRBJ1-1|TRBV13|NA
CASSSQGARGEAFF
TGTGCCAGCAGCTCTCAGGGGGCACGCGGTGAAGCTTTCTTT
>NA|TRBJ2-7|TRBV7-9|NA
CASSLVEGLYEQYF
TGTGCCAGCAGCTTGGTAGAGGGCCTTTACGAGCAGTACTTC
>TRBD2|TRBJ2-1|TRBV5-1|once
CASSHPGTRGYNEQFF
TGCGCCAGCAGCCACCCCGGGACTAGAGGCTACAATGAGCAGTTCTTC
>TRBD2|TRBJ2-3|TRBV4-1|NA
CASSQGTSVYLSTDTQYF
TGCGCCAGCAGCCAGGGGACTAGCGTTTACCTTAGCACAGATACGCAGTATTTT
>TRBD1|TRBJ2-3|TRBV29-1|NA
CSQGQGAGDTQYF
TGCTCCCAGGGACAGGGGGCTGGAGATACGCAGTATTTT
>TRBD1|TRBJ1-1|TRBV6-5|NA
CASSPGTGEIGEAFF
TGTGCCAGCAGTCCCGGGACAGGGGAGATCGGTGAAGCTTTCTTT
>NA|TRBJ1-1|TRBV9|NA
CASSVGGALNTEAFF
TGTGCCAGCAGCGTAGGGGGGGCTCTGAACACTGAAGCTTTCTTT
>NA|TRBJ2-2|TRBV27|NA
CASSLSFAGELFF
TGTGCCAGCAGTTTATCTTTCGCCGGGGAGCTGTTTTTT
>TRBD2|TRBJ2-7|TRBV27|NA
CASSSLSGSHNYEQYF
TGTGCCAGCAGTTCCTTAAGCGGGAGCCACAATTACGAGCAGTACTTC
>NA|TRBJ2-5|TRBV4-1|once
CASSLTLQGDATPYF
TGCGCCAGCAGCCTTACACTACAGGGAGACGCAACCCCGTACTTC
>NA|TRBJ2-5|TRBV29-1|NA
CSVVRQVQETQYF
TGCAGCGTTGTTCGACAGGTACAAGAGACCCAGTACTTC
>TRBD1|TRBJ1-1|TRBV14|once
CASSLWTGANTEAFF
TGTGCCAGCAGCCTTTGGACAGGTGCGAACACTGAAGCTTTCTTT
>TRBD1|TRBJ1-1|TRBV15|NA
CATSREQGGYTEAFF
TGTGCCACCAGCAGGGAACAGGGGGGCTACACTGAAGCTTTCTTT
>NA|TRBJ2-2|TRBV25-1|NA
CASSDLASYGELFF
TGTGCCAGCAGTGACCTAGCGTCCTACGGGGAGCTGTTTTTT
>NA|TRBJ2-7|TRBV4-1|once
CASSQRRGYEQYF
TGCGCCAGCAGCCAAAGGAGGGGCTACGAGCAGTACTTC
>TRBD1|TRBJ2-6|TRBV28|NA
CASSLRTGGWSAGANVLTF
TGTGCCAGCAGTCTTCGGACAGGGGGCTGGTCAGCTGGGGCCAACGTCCTGACTTTC
>TRBD1|TRBJ2-5|TRBV4-1|NA
CASSQYQLQGIGAQETQYF
TGCGCCAGCAGCCAATACCAATTACAGGGGATTGGTGCCCAAGAGACCCAGTACTTC
>TRBD2|TRBJ2-7|TRBV7-9|once
CASSTTSGEYEQYF
TGTGCCAGCAGTACCACTAGCGGAGAGTACGAGCAGTACTTC
>TRBD2|TRBJ2-7|TRBV7-9|NA
CASSSGAGEDEQYF
TGTGCCAGCAGCTCAGGAGCGGGAGAGGACGAGCAGTACTTC
>NA|TRBJ2-5|TRBV4-1|NA
CASSLRGEETQYF
TGCGCCAGCAGCCTCAGGGGGGAAGAGACCCAGTACTTC
>NA|TRBJ1-1|TRBV6-5|NA
CASSYTGTVEAFF
TGTGCCAGCAGTTACACCGGGACGGTTGAAGCTTTCTTT
>NA|TRBJ2-3|TRBV2|NA
CASSEYVGPSTDTQYF
TGTGCCAGCAGTGAGTATGTGGGCCCAAGCACAGATACGCAGTATTTT
>TRBD2|TRBJ2-7|TRBV4-3|NA
CASSQDRFGEGSYEQYF
TGCGCCAGCAGCCAAGATAGATTCGGGGAGGGTTCCTACGAGCAGTACTTC
>TRBD1|TRBJ2-6|TRBV7-8|NA
CASSSLDRGNEHSGANVLTF
TGTGCCAGCAGCTCCCTCGACAGGGGGAATGAACACTCTGGGGCCAACGTCCTGACTTTC
>TRBD2|TRBJ2-2|TRBV4-1|NA
CASSPSAGESPGELFF
TGCGCCAGCAGCCCCTCAGCGGGAGAGTCCCCCGGGGAGCTGTTTTTT
>TRBD1|TRBJ1-6|TRBV27|once
CASSLLDRGLGSPLHF
TGTGCCAGCAGTTTACTCGACAGGGGGCTGGGGTCACCCCTCCACTTT
>NA|TRBJ2-1|TRBV2|NA
CASSEIAFGDEQFF
TGTGCCAGCAGTGAAATAGCCTTCGGGGATGAGCAGTTCTTC
>TRBD2|TRBJ2-4|TRBV5-3|few
CARSLETSGGQNIQYF
TGTGCCAGAAGCTTGGAAACTAGCGGGGGTCAAAACATTCAGTACTTC
>TRBD2|TRBJ2-7|TRBV5-1|NA
CASSLAPGLAGAKQYF
TGCGCCAGCAGCTTGGCCCCGGGACTAGCGGGGGCCAAGCAGTACTTC
>NA|TRBJ1-1|TRBV5-1|once
CASSLDAGVANTEAFF
TGCGCCAGCAGCTTGGATGCAGGGGTAGCGAACACTGAAGCTTTCTTT